This T cell receptor beta chain was identified during a study of blood T cell repertoires in COVID-19. CDR1 GTSNPN and CDR2 SVGIG come from the germline V gene (reference sequence). V lost 1 base to trimming and J lost 2 bases, with 3 bases between them. CDR3 size: 11 residues. Participant ages covered about 18 to 95 years across 20 to 25 US areas. Cohorts were assigned according to the clinical history that participants reported. In the authors' workflow: Amplification of reference gene primers provided the estimated nucleated cell counts. The protocol was immunoSEQ multiplex PCR, while the TCRdb copy is restricted to in-frame clones and leaves out a portion. The DNA was the basis for D and trimming; V, J and clone size are from that table. Of a few hundred thousand clones in the sample, more than 80% were seen once.

This receptor was identified in a woman aged 18-29 years in a cohort exposed to, infected with or recovered from COVID-19 (not recorded which). The chain uses TRBV30 and TRBJ2-7, with D unclear. The sample consisted of PBMCs or T cells enriched from blood (not recorded which). CDR3 sequence: CAWSAAYEQYF. CDR3 in DNA: TGTGCCTGGAGTGCCGCCTACGAGCAGTACTTC.